This is a list of T cell receptor beta chains from one sample in a study of blood T cell repertoires in COVID-19. The repertoire was sequenced with immunoSEQ multiplex PCR; TCRdb's copy has only in-frame clones and lacks some. This table has 150,000 to 200,000 clones, around 90% appearing once. The specimen sequenced was peripheral blood. The receptors stem from a human donor in a cohort sampled during active COVID-19. Both conserved end residues are part of each CDR3. The D gene is left open where the match is weak. Clone size is not always given. Where it is, it says once, few, many or a class for expanded clones.

TRBJ2-7 - - TRBV7-2 TGTGCCAGCAGCCGCCGCGCCACAGACTCCTACGAGCAGTACTTC CASSRRATDSYEQYF
TRBJ2-1 TRBD2 once TRBV18 TGTGCCAGCTCGCAAGGCGGGAGGTCCTACAATGAGCAGTTCTTC CASSQGGRSYNEQFF
TRBJ2-7 - once TRBV19 TGTGCCAGTAGGTCAGGGGTCGGCGACGAGCAGTACTTC CASRSGVGDEQYF
TRBJ1-1 - - TRBV12-3/TRBV12-4 TGTGCCAGCAGTTTTAGGAGGACTGAAGCTTTCTTT CASSFRRTEAFF
TRBJ1-6 - - TRBV5-1 TGCGCCAGCAGCTTGGAGGGCGGGGGGGTATCACCCCTCCACTTT CASSLEGGGVSPLHF
TRBJ2-1 TRBD1 once TRBV24-1 TGTGCCACCAGTGATGGCAGGGGGCCTCGGAATGAGCAGTTCTTC CATSDGRGPRNEQFF
TRBJ1-5 TRBD1 - TRBV30 TGTGCCTGGACGGACAGGTCCCCCCTTAGCAATCAGCCCCAGCATTTT CAWTDRSPLSNQPQHF
TRBJ2-6 - few TRBV5-6 TGTGCCAGCAGTTTCTCCAGGGTGACTGGTGGGGCCAACGTCCTGACTTTC CASSFSRVTGGANVLTF
TRBJ2-1 TRBD1 - TRBV6-1 TGTGCCAGCAGTGAAAACTGGCAGGGGGCGTTTAATGAGCAGTTCTTC CASSENWQGAFNEQFF
TRBJ2-7 - few TRBV2 TGTGCCAGCAGTGAAGGACTCCCACCCTCCGAGCAGTACTTC CASSEGLPPSEQYF
TRBJ2-7 - - TRBV27 TGTGCCAGCCCCCCCTTAGGGGAATTAATGTACGAGCAGTACTTC CASPPLGELMYEQYF
TRBJ1-1 TRBD1 - TRBV4-3 TGCGCCAGCAGCCCGGGACAGGCTAATTCTGAAGCTTTCTTT CASSPGQANSEAFF
TRBJ1-1 TRBD1 - TRBV12-3/TRBV12-4 TGTGCCAGCACCGCGGGACAGGGGATTGCCGGGGCCTGG CASTAGQGIAGAW
TRBJ1-1 TRBD1 once TRBV6-5 TGTGCCAGCAGTTACTCTAGGGGGCGCACTGAAGCTTTCTTT CASSYSRGRTEAFF
TRBJ2-3 - - TRBV19 TGTGCCAGTAGCCAGTCTTTCGGGGATACGCAGTATTTT CASSQSFGDTQYF
TRBJ2-1 - - TRBV9 TGTGCCAGCAGCGTAGCAAATGAGCAGTTCTTC CASSVANEQFF
TRBJ1-6 - - TRBV10-2 TGCGCCAGCAGCGCACAGGGTTCCTATAATTCACCCCTCCACTTT CASSAQGSYNSPLHF